The present entry profiles one T cell receptor (beta chain) with its context. The protocol was immunoSEQ multiplex PCR, while the TCRdb copy is restricted to in-frame clones and leaves out a portion. The sample carries roughly 300,000 clones, around 88% recorded once. The data stem from a study of Ad26.COV2.S vaccination and SARS-CoV-2 variants. Treatment meaning: 15 to 20 received Ad26.COV2.S at low or high dose, single or two shots; about 5 received placebo; per-sample allocation not given. Day 63 after the first injection of vaccine or placebo was the sampling time. This receptor was identified in a person between 18 and 60 years old who received the Ad26.COV2.S COVID-19 vaccine or a placebo. The material was peripheral blood, obtained in a trial of Ad26.COV2.S vaccine versus placebo.

CDR3 nucleotide sequence: TGTGCCACCAGTGATCTTTCGGGAGGCTCCTACAATGAGCAGTTCTTC. It codes for CATSDLSGGSYNEQFF. The rearrangement links TRBV24-1 to TRBJ2-1, with 7 bases that match TRBD2. V gave up 3 bases and J gave up 0 bases; unmatched junction bases: 4. From germline, CDR1 is KGHDR and CDR2 SFDVKD. This CDR3 has 16 residues.